This T cell receptor beta chain came from a study of cytomegalovirus exposure and HLA in healthy donors. Findings and caveats of the study: In a later analysis, across HLA loci, associated TCR counts were highest for DRB1, lowest for HLA-C. There were a few CMV-associated chains whose specificity for CMV antigens was confirmed in vitro.

CDR3 length: 15 amino acids. From germline, CDR1 is SGDLS and CDR2 YYNGEE. V shed 4 bases and J shed 6 bases, with 16 bases lying between them. Of note for this clone: Its target is not known.

PCR primers comprised 60 Vbeta and 13 Jbeta primers. Some clones are missing from TCRdb's copy, which holds only in-frame ones; the method was immunoSEQ multiplex PCR. The sample features some 76,000 clones, with roughly 0.9% in its top ten. This chain connects TRBV9 to TRBJ2-2, with D possibly being TRBD1 (6 bases). This sequence originates from a boy younger than 18 in good health and CMV-seronegative. Material: PBMCs. The CDR3 DNA sequence: TGTGCCAGCAGCTCCTACAGGGTTATGGCCGGGGAGCTGTTTTTT. Protein sequence: CASSSYRVMAGELFF.